This TCR beta chain was identified in a study of breast tumors, draining lymph nodes, adjacent tissues. Findings of the study overall: Tumor TCR diversity was below lymph nodes but above nontumor tissue. Tumor and nontumor repertoires were significantly more similar in luminal-like than in basal-like breast cancer. Most tumor T cells seemingly derive from lymph node, then expand in tumor. That most tumor T cells come from lymph nodes remained unproven.

Concerning this clonotype itself: Its antigen is unknown.

The V gene's germline CDR1 is SGHTA and CDR2 FQGTGA. The J segment lost 7 bases and the V segment lost 4 bases, leaving 12 bases of the junction unmatched. The CDR3 consists of 16 residues. TCRdb re-analysed the multiplex PCR reads in MiXCR, keeping a single row per CDR3 protein. The sample yields some 150,000 distinct CDR3 sequences, about 30% seen once. Axillary draining lymph nodes of breast cancer patients supplied the node samples. This TCR was recovered from a female donor with breast cancer. Some clones in this sample may be carry-over from other donors' samples. Sequences were obtained from axillary lymph node tissue. The chain links TRBV7-3 to TRBJ2-1, with 8 positions matching TRBD2. The CDR3 sequence: CASSSEASGSKNEQFF. CDR3 bases: TGTGCCAGCAGCTCGGAAGCGAGCGGGAGCAAGAATGAGCAGTTCTTC.